Given below is one TCR beta chain in context. MiXCR, applied by TCRdb to the 5' RACE reads, yields one record per CDR3 protein. The profile shows around 510,000 distinct CDR3 sequences, roughly 22% of them singletons. The sample belongs to a study of T-cell memory formation after mild COVID-19. Trimming at V came to 5 bases and at J to 3 bases, leaving 4 bases not matched to a gene. Germline CDR1 SEHNR, CDR2 FQNEAQ (reference sequence). The CDR3 contains 14 residues. The sequenced sample consisted of PBMCs or a T cell subset sorted from them (not recorded which). This rearrangement joins TRBV7-9 to TRBJ2-7; 10 nucleotides align to TRBD1. This receptor was obtained from an adult woman who had mild COVID-19 (a few samples of this study predate the infection). Cell type and time point are not known. The CDR3 sequence is CASSGRDRGYEQYF. The CDR3, as DNA: TGTGCCAGCAGCGGACGGGACAGGGGCTACGAGCAGTACTTC. Supplemented by reference TRBV7-9 and TRBJ2-7, the full variable domain reads DTGVSQNPRHKITKRGQNVTFRCDPISEHNRLYWYRQTLGQGPEFLTYFQNEAQLEKSRLLSDRFSAERPKGSFSTLEIQRTEQGDSAMYLCASSGRDRGYEQYFGPGTRLTVT.